These 20 T cell receptor beta chains came from one sample sequenced in a study of CD8+ T cells in alopecia areata. Once RNA had been extracted, it was reverse transcribed into cDNA to act as the sequencing template. Generated by immunoSEQ multiplex PCR, the TCRdb table keeps only in-frame clones and is missing some. The sample includes 110,000 or so clones, roughly 69% of them seen just once. Sequencing was carried out using CD4+ T cells sorted from blood. Source of these receptors: a human donor in good health.

The CDR3, as DNA: TGCGCCAGCAGCCTCAAGACAGGGGTGGTTAGGAAACTGTTTTTT. It is translated as CASSLKTGVVRKLFF. The chain employs TRBV4-1 and TRBJ1-4, with 8 bases identical to TRBD1. The junction had 12 bases not matched to a gene; V was cut back by 4 bases and J by 11 bases. The CDR3 loop spans 15 amino acids. The germline CDR1 and CDR2 sequences are MGHRA and YSYEKL.

This chain joins TRBV6-5 and TRBJ2-3, with D tentatively TRBD1 or TRBD2 (5 bases each). Between the trimmed V and J ends, which lost 0 bases and 12 bases, there was a span of 13 bases. The CDR3 spans 13 residues. Germline values: CDR1 MNHEY, CDR2 SVGAGI. The CDR3: CASSYSLTGPQYF. As DNA, the CDR3 is TGTGCCAGCAGTTACTCCCTAACGGGGCCCCAGTATTTT.

The J gene is TRBJ2-1, the V gene TRBV5-1; D uncertain. The germline V and J ends were trimmed by 4 bases and 3 bases, with 17 bases remaining between them. The CDR3 length is 16 residues. The germline V gene has CDR1 SGHRS and CDR2 YFSETQ. DNA of the CDR3: TGCGCCAGCAGCCTGGTGTCCCAGTCCCGCTACAATGAGCAGTTCTTC. Protein product: CASSLVSQSRYNEQFF.

V is TRBV5-1 and J is TRBJ1-5; D gene uncertain. CDR1 and CDR2 (germline): SGHRS, YFSETQ. Trimming took 4 bases from V and 1 from J, leaving 12 bases between them. CDR3 length: 15 amino acids. CDR3 DNA: TGCGCCAGCAGCACCGGGCCCCAGAGCAATCAGCCCCAGCATTTT. Residues: CASSTGPQSNQPQHF.

The DNA for the CDR3 is TGTGCCTGGAGTGTTCAGATTAATGAAAAACTGTTTTTT. Protein sequence: CAWSVQINEKLFF. The V call is TRBV30, the J call TRBJ1-4, with D hard to call. Trimming shortened V by 0 bases and J by 4 bases, and 6 bases separated the two germline ends. From germline, CDR1 is GTSNPN and CDR2 SVGIG (reference sequence). This CDR3 has 13 residues. Variable domain in full (rest from reference TRBV30 and TRBJ1-4): SQTIHQWPATLVQPVGSPLSLECTVEGTSNPNLYWYRQAAGRGLQLLFYSVGIGQISSEVPQNLSASRPQDRQFILSSKKLLLSDSGFYLCAWSVQINEKLFFGSGTQLSVL.

There are a few counts of this clone. The chain employs TRBV29-1 and TRBJ2-5; D gene ambiguous. This CDR3 is built from 10 residues. Germline loops: CDR1 SQVTM, CDR2 ANQGSEA. CDR3 amino acids: CSAIQETQYF. The CDR3 nucleotides read TGCAGTGCTATCCAAGAGACCCAGTACTTC.

This chain joins TRBV29-1 and TRBJ2-7; D is uncertain. V lost 3 bases to trimming and J lost 4 bases, with 13 bases between them. The CDR3 spans 13 residues. In germline, CDR1 is SQVTM, CDR2 ANQGSEA. Here the CDR3 reads CSVEYVKGYEQYF. DNA for the CDR3: TGCAGCGTTGAGTATGTGAAGGGATACGAGCAGTACTTC.

This chain uses TRBV7-6 with TRBJ2-2; 8 bases line up with TRBD1. This CDR3 is built from 14 residues. The germline V gene has CDR1 SGHVS and CDR2 FNYEAQ. Unmatched junction bases numbered 3, after V lost 8 bases and J lost 1 base. The CDR3 is CASAGQVNTGELFF. CDR3 in DNA: TGTGCCAGCGCGGGACAGGTGAACACCGGGGAGCTGTTTTTT.

J is TRBJ2-7 and V is TRBV30, with D possibly matching TRBD1 (6 bases). Germline loops: CDR1 GTSNPN, CDR2 SVGIG (reference sequence). The CDR3 runs 13 residues. Trimming removed 6 bases from V and 9 bases from J, with 21 bases in between. The CDR3 nucleotides are TGTGCCTGCCGACCGGACAGCTCGTCCCCGCAGTACTTC. The encoded protein is CACRPDSSSPQYF. The full variable domain, with the rest looked up from reference TRBV30 and TRBJ2-7, is SQTIHQWPATLVQPVGSPLSLECTVEGTSNPNLYWYRQAAGRGLQLLFYSVGIGQISSEVPQNLSASRPQDRQFILSSKKLLLSDSGFYLCACRPDSSSPQYFGPGTRLTVT.

This chain links TRBV2 with TRBJ2-1, with D unclear. From germline, CDR1 is SNHLY and CDR2 FYNNEI. Trimming stripped 6 bases from V and 6 bases from J, with 6 bases between. CDR3 length equals 11 residues. The DNA for the CDR3 is TGTGCCAGCAGGACGAGCAATGAGCAGTTCTTC. Protein: CASRTSNEQFF.

This clone was seen a handful of times. The chain combines TRBV29-1 with TRBJ1-1, with a possible D match to TRBD1 (6 bases). Germline assignment: CDR1 SQVTM and CDR2 ANQGSEA. The CDR3 totals 14 residues. V lost 2 bases to trimming and J lost 2 bases, with 12 bases between them. The CDR3 DNA sequence: TGCAGCGTTGAAAGAAGGGGGGGAAACACTGAAGCTTTCTTT. It is translated as CSVERRGGNTEAFF.

This clone appeared a few times. The V and J genes are TRBV15 and TRBJ1-3; perhaps TRBD1 as D (6 bases). Looked up from germline, CDR1 is LNHNV and CDR2 is YYDKDF (reference sequence). Trimming pared 0 bases from V and 0 bases from J, leaving 9 bases between. CDR3 size: 16 residues. CDR3 loop: CATSRDGQSSGNTIYF. The CDR3 DNA reads as TGTGCCACCAGCAGAGATGGACAGAGCTCTGGAAACACCATATATTTT.

This chain uses TRBV4-1 with TRBJ2-5; D may be TRBD2 (6 bases). Germline V gene data show CDR1 as MGHRA and CDR2 as YSYEKL. Trimming left V 2 bases short and J 2 bases short, with 15 bases between. This CDR3 has 16 residues. This chain's CDR3 is CASSQNGERAQETQYF. The CDR3 region has the DNA TGCGCCAGCAGCCAAAACGGGGAGCGGGCACAAGAGACCCAGTACTTC.

The chain uses TRBV29-1 and TRBJ2-6; D gene uncertain. This CDR3 is 13 amino acids long. The V and J ends lost 4 bases and 4 bases respectively, with 8 bases between them. Looked up from germline, CDR1 is SQVTM and CDR2 is ANQGSEA. The CDR3 sequence is CSVGGTGANVLTF. The CDR3 DNA reads TGCAGCGTTGGGGGAACCGGGGCCAACGTCCTGACTTTC.

V gene TRBV29-1 combines with J gene TRBJ1-4, with D possibly being TRBD1 (5 bases). V was pared by 7 bases and J by 7 bases, with 7 bases between. The CDR3 extends over 10 amino acids. Germline CDR1 reads SQVTM; CDR2 reads ANQGSEA. The CDR3 bases are TGCAGCGCGGGGGGTGAAAAACTGTTTTTT. It yields the protein CSAGGEKLFF.

J is TRBJ2-3 and V is TRBV4-1, with D tentatively TRBD1 (5 bases). V was shortened by 0 bases and J by 4 bases, with 5 bases between the two germline ends. CDR1 and CDR2 (germline): MGHRA, YSYEKL. The CDR3 totals 13 residues. CDR3 loop: CASSQEGADTQYF. CDR3 DNA: TGCGCCAGCAGCCAAGAAGGGGCAGATACGCAGTATTTT.

The rearrangement uses TRBV7-2 and TRBJ2-5, with D possibly TRBD2 on 6 matching bases. The length of the CDR3 is 13 residues. Germline values: CDR1 SGHTA, CDR2 FQGNSA. The germline V and J ends were trimmed by 5 bases and 5 bases, with 12 bases remaining between them. The CDR3 sequence is CASSRTIGETQYF. The CDR3 bases are TGTGCCAGCAGCCGGACTATTGGTGAGACCCAGTACTTC.

Only a few counts were recorded for this clone. This CDR3 is CAISEQGAGYGYTF. Written as DNA, the CDR3 is TGTGCCATCAGTGAACAGGGGGCTGGATATGGCTACACCTTC. The rearrangement links TRBV10-3 to TRBJ1-2, with TRBD1 identical over 9 bases. The J segment lost 5 bases and the V segment lost 3 bases, leaving 4 bases of the junction unmatched. From germline, CDR1 is ENHRY and CDR2 SYGVKD. The length of the CDR3 is 14 residues.

This clone showed up just a few times. This rearrangement joins TRBV19 to TRBJ1-2; TRBD1 matches at 9 bases. The CDR3 is 14 amino acids. V was clipped by 4 bases and J by 2 bases; unmatched bases: 2. The germline gives CDR1 LNHDA, CDR2 SQIVND (reference sequence). The CDR3 region is CASSTGTGNYGYTF. The CDR3 DNA follows: TGTGCCAGTAGTACCGGGACAGGGAACTATGGCTACACCTTC.

V gene TRBV13 combines with J gene TRBJ2-3; either TRBD1 or TRBD2 may supply D (5 bases each). The CDR3 covers 12 residues. Germline CDR1 is PRHDT and CDR2 is FYEKMQ (reference sequence). The V end lost 5 bases, the J end lost 5 bases, and 8 bases lay between the germline ends. The CDR3 loop is CASSRDEDTQYF. In DNA, the CDR3 is TGTGCCAGCAGCCGGGACGAAGATACGCAGTATTTT.